A single sample is the source of the 28 T cell receptor beta chains below, sequenced in a study of cytotoxic CD8 clonotypes in ibrutinib-treated CLL. Data came from immunoSEQ multiplex PCR; TCRdb stores just in-frame clones and leaves some out. Of 330,000 or so clones in the sample, 67% are singletons; the top ten hold just under 6.5%. Material: PBMCs, obtained after 36 months of ibrutinib treatment. These receptors were collected from a human donor with chronic lymphocytic leukemia.

V usage is TRBV7-9 and J usage is TRBJ1-1, with 11 bases identical to TRBD1. The CDR3 extends over 15 amino acids. Germline trimming cut 5 bases from V and 3 bases from J; bases unmatched to any gene: 5. CDR1 is SEHNR, CDR2 FQNEAQ, per germline (reference sequence). The CDR3 DNA is TGTGCCAGCAGCATAGGACAGGGGGCATACACTGAAGCTTTCTTT. Its translation is CASSIGQGAYTEAFF. The entire variable domain, with the rest obtained from reference TRBV7-9 and TRBJ1-1, is as follows: DTGVSQNPRHKITKRGQNVTFRCDPISEHNRLYWYRQTLGQGPEFLTYFQNEAQLEKSRLLSDRFSAERPKGSFSTLEIQRTEQGDSAMYLCASSIGQGAYTEAFFGQGTRLTVV.

The chain uses TRBV7-9 and TRBJ1-2; D gene unclear. Trimming took off 6 bases at V and 6 bases at J, with 17 bases between the two ends. CDR1 is SEHNR, CDR2 FQNEAQ, per germline (reference sequence). The CDR3 has 14 amino acids. CDR3 loop: CASSLRRGLDGYTF. CDR3 coding DNA: TGTGCCAGCAGTCTAAGGCGGGGTCTCGATGGCTACACCTTC. The complete variable domain, with remaining parts taken from reference TRBV7-9 and TRBJ1-2, reads DTGVSQNPRHKITKRGQNVTFRCDPISEHNRLYWYRQTLGQGPEFLTYFQNEAQLEKSRLLSDRFSAERPKGSFSTLEIQRTEQGDSAMYLCASSLRRGLDGYTFGSGTRLTVV.

The chain combines TRBV7-9 with TRBJ2-7; D may be TRBD1 (5 bases). The CDR3 totals 12 residues. Trimming cost V 3 bases and J 5 bases, with 8 bases left between them. The germline gives CDR1 SEHNR, CDR2 FQNEAQ (reference sequence). This chain's CDR3 is CASSFLQDEQYF. The CDR3, as DNA: TGTGCCAGCAGCTTCCTACAGGACGAGCAGTACTTC.

The chain has TRBV27 and TRBJ1-1; a possible D gene is TRBD1 (6 bases). This CDR3 has 15 residues. V shed 5 bases and J shed 6 bases, with 19 bases lying between them. Per germline, CDR1 MNHEY and CDR2 SMNVEV (reference sequence). DNA for the CDR3: TGTGCCAGCAGTACACAGGGAGCTGGGGTGGCTGAAGCTTTCTTT. Translated, it gives CASSTQGAGVAEAFF.

The chain has TRBV29-1 and TRBJ2-5; 7 positions agree with TRBD1. Trimming took 1 base from V and 3 from J; bases not matched to a gene: 5. The V gene's germline CDR1 is SQVTM and CDR2 ANQGSEA. The CDR3 has 14 residues. CDR3 region: CSVEGWTGEETQYF. As DNA, the CDR3 is TGCAGCGTTGAAGGGTGGACAGGAGAAGAGACCCAGTACTTC.

This clone was seen only once. V usage is TRBV18 and J usage is TRBJ2-2, with D possibly TRBD1 on 5 matching bases. The CDR3 extends over 16 amino acids. Per germline, CDR1 KGHSH and CDR2 LQKENI. V dropped 5 bases and J dropped 0 bases, with 13 bases sitting between them. CDR3 bases: TGTGCCAGCTCATACCACAGGACGCCGAACACCGGGGAGCTGTTTTTT. Encoded protein: CASSYHRTPNTGELFF.

The chain couples TRBV5-1 to TRBJ2-4; D possibly matches TRBD1 or TRBD2 (5 bases each). From germline, CDR1 is SGHRS and CDR2 YFSETQ. V shed 1 base and J shed 8 bases, with 16 bases lying between them. This CDR3 region has 15 residues. For the CDR3, the DNA is TGCGCCAGCAGCTTGTATGGCAGGGACCTTGACATTCAGTACTTC. Translated: CASSLYGRDLDIQYF.

The rearrangement uses TRBV5-6 and TRBJ2-7; D possibly corresponds to TRBD1 (7 bases). CDR1 and CDR2 from the germline V gene are SGHDT and YYEEEE. There are 13 residues in the CDR3. V shed 6 bases and J shed 2 bases, with 12 bases lying between them. The CDR3 coding sequence is TGTGCCAGCACGCTCAGGGGGGCCTACGAGCAGTACTTC. It is translated as CASTLRGAYEQYF. The full variable domain, completed using reference TRBV5-6 and TRBJ2-7, is DAGVTQSPTHLIKTRGQQVTLRCSPKSGHDTVSWYQQALGQGPQFIFQYYEEEERQRGNFPDRFSGHQFPNYSSELNVNALLLGDSALYLCASTLRGAYEQYFGPGTRLTVT.

The chain recombines TRBV6-4 with TRBJ2-1; 7 bases match TRBD2. Germline trimming cut 5 bases from V and 8 bases from J; bases unmatched to any gene: 12. The CDR3 is 15 amino acids. Germline values: CDR1 MRHNA, CDR2 SNTAGT. CDR3 sequence (DNA): TGTGCCAGCAGTTACATTGGCGGGAGTCTCGATGAGCAGTTCTTC. This gives the protein CASSYIGGSLDEQFF.

V and J are TRBV4-1 and TRBJ2-7, with a tentative D call TRBD2 (5 bases). Germline loops: CDR1 MGHRA, CDR2 YSYEKL. The length of the CDR3 is 15 residues. V was cut by 4 bases and J by 0 bases, with 13 bases left in between. The chain's CDR3 is CASSLRGSLSYEQYF. CDR3 nucleotide sequence: TGCGCCAGCAGCCTGAGAGGGAGCCTCTCCTACGAGCAGTACTTC.

This clone was detected a few times. V usage is TRBV5-1 and J usage is TRBJ2-2; 14 nucleotides line up with TRBD2. The V gene's germline CDR1 is SGHRS and CDR2 YFSETQ. The ends lost 4 bases at V and 4 bases at J; junction bases unmatched: 6. This CDR3 contains 17 residues. CDR3 loop: CASSARLAGGLTGELFF. CDR3 in DNA: TGCGCCAGCAGCGCACGACTAGCGGGGGGGCTCACCGGGGAGCTGTTTTTT.

This clone has a handful of counts. The chain carries TRBV7-9 and TRBJ2-3, with unresolved D. This CDR3 spans 8 amino acids. Germline CDR1 is SEHNR and CDR2 is FQNEAQ (reference sequence). V was pared by 8 bases and J by 14 bases, with 8 bases between. The CDR3 sequence: CASSAAYF. The DNA of the CDR3 is TGTGCCAGCTCTGCGGCGTATTTT.

This clone came up a few times. The chain combines TRBV6-5 with TRBJ2-7; TRBD1 matches at 8 bases. The CDR3 totals 15 residues. Trimming at V came to 0 bases and at J to 2 bases, leaving 3 bases not matched to a gene. CDR1 MNHEY and CDR2 SVGAGI come from the germline V gene. As DNA, the CDR3 is TGTGCCAGCAGTTACTCATCGGACAGGGCCTACGAGCAGTACTTC. Protein sequence: CASSYSSDRAYEQYF.

V gene TRBV5-1 combines with J gene TRBJ2-3; TRBD2 agrees at 8 bases. Per germline, CDR1 SGHRS and CDR2 YFSETQ. Losses at the gene ends were 4 bases for V and 5 bases for J; bases not matched to a gene: 12. CDR3 length: 16 amino acids. CDR3 sequence (DNA): TGCGCCAGCAGCGTCCCCGGGACTAGATTGGGAGATACGCAGTATTTT. It codes for CASSVPGTRLGDTQYF.

CDR3 sequence reads: CATSTRTGGLGGYTF. CDR3 DNA sequence: TGTGCCACCAGCACGAGGACAGGGGGCTTGGGAGGCTACACCTTC. The rearrangement uses TRBV15 and TRBJ1-2; 11 bases map to TRBD1. CDR3 length: 15 amino acids. Germline V gives CDR1 LNHNV, CDR2 YYDKDF (reference sequence). The junction had 9 bases not matched to a gene; V was cut back by 4 bases and J by 8 bases.

The rearrangement joins TRBV7-9 to TRBJ2-2, with TRBD1 matching 8 bases. The CDR3 has 16 amino acids. Trimming at V came to 5 bases and at J to 3 bases, leaving 8 bases not matched to a gene. In germline, CDR1 is SEHNR, CDR2 FQNEAQ (reference sequence). The CDR3 is CASSILGQGYTGELFF. The CDR3 DNA reads TGTGCCAGCAGCATCCTTGGACAGGGTTACACCGGGGAGCTGTTTTTT. Complete variable domain (other parts from reference TRBV7-9 and TRBJ2-2): DTGVSQNPRHKITKRGQNVTFRCDPISEHNRLYWYRQTLGQGPEFLTYFQNEAQLEKSRLLSDRFSAERPKGSFSTLEIQRTEQGDSAMYLCASSILGQGYTGELFFGEGSRLTVL.

The genes are TRBV6-5 and TRBJ1-1; D possibly corresponds to TRBD1 (5 bases). Trimming shortened V by 4 bases and J by 0 bases, and 9 bases separated the two germline ends. This CDR3 has 14 amino acids. The germline V gene has CDR1 MNHEY and CDR2 SVGAGI. CDR3 coding DNA: TGTGCCAGCAGTTCGGACACGATGAACACTGAAGCTTTCTTT. This codes for CASSSDTMNTEAFF.

V usage is TRBV7-2 and J usage is TRBJ2-3; 11 bases align to TRBD2. The CDR3 is made up of 16 amino acids. Germline lookup yields CDR1 SGHTA and CDR2 FQGNSA. With V trimmed by 4 bases and J by 3 bases, 6 bases remained unmatched. DNA for the CDR3: TGTGCCAGCAGCTACCCGGGACTAGCGGCTACAGATACGCAGTATTTT. It is translated as CASSYPGLAATDTQYF.

This chain joins TRBV18 and TRBJ1-1; tentatively, D is TRBD1 (5 bases). Germline assignment: CDR1 KGHSH and CDR2 LQKENI. The V end was cut by 3 bases, the J end by 3 bases, with 17 bases between. CDR3 size: 16 residues. CDR3 DNA sequence: TGTGCCAGCTCACCCCCGGGGGGTGCCGTGGACACTGAAGCTTTCTTT. Amino acids: CASSPPGGAVDTEAFF.

The chain joins TRBV2 to TRBJ2-5; TRBD2 is a possible D gene (5 bases). The CDR3 is made up of 14 amino acids. Germline CDR1 is SNHLY and CDR2 is FYNNEI. V lost 2 bases, J lost 4 bases, and 11 bases lay in between. CDR3: CASSESGELETQYF. The CDR3 region has the DNA TGTGCCAGCAGTGAATCTGGGGAGTTAGAGACCCAGTACTTC.

This clone was observed once. The V gene is TRBV18, the J gene TRBJ1-1; D is possibly TRBD1 (6 bases). Germline V gives CDR1 KGHSH, CDR2 LQKENI. The CDR3 sequence is 15 residues long. V was clipped by 3 bases and J by 3 bases, with 14 bases between them. The CDR3 DNA sequence: TGTGCCAGCTCACCGCAACAGGGACTGGACACTGAAGCTTTCTTT. Its translation: CASSPQQGLDTEAFF. The full variable domain, with the rest looked up from reference TRBV18 and TRBJ1-1, is NAGVMQNPRHLVRRRGQEARLRCSPMKGHSHVYWYRQLPEEGLKFMVYLQKENIIDESGMPKERFSAEFPKEGPSILRIQQVVRGDSAAYFCASSPQQGLDTEAFFGQGTRLTVV.

This clone has just a few counts. The chain recombines TRBV7-9 with TRBJ2-3, with 12 positions matching TRBD2. V shed 5 bases, J shed 3 bases, and the junction held 15 bases outside the gene matches. From germline, CDR1 is SEHNR and CDR2 FQNEAQ (reference sequence). The CDR3 totals 19 residues. The CDR3 spells CASSRQLLAGGTSTDTQYF. The DNA of the CDR3 is TGTGCCAGCAGCCGGCAGCTTCTAGCGGGAGGGACTAGTACAGATACGCAGTATTTT.

V gene TRBV5-4 combines with J gene TRBJ2-3, with D unresolved. Germline loops: CDR1 SGHNT, CDR2 YYREEE (reference sequence). This CDR3 region has 15 residues. Trimming removed 0 bases at V and 2 bases at J, with 10 bases between. CDR3 residues: CASSLDQIITDTQYF. The CDR3 bases are TGTGCCAGCAGCTTGGATCAGATTATCACAGATACGCAGTATTTT.

The chain carries TRBV9 and TRBJ1-1; 8 nucleotides agree with TRBD1. Germline assignment: CDR1 SGDLS and CDR2 YYNGEE. The CDR3 totals 17 residues. After removal of 0 bases from V and 0 bases from J, the junction contained 7 bases not matched to a gene. CDR3: CASSVAPGGSVNTEAFF. CDR3 DNA sequence: TGTGCCAGCAGCGTAGCTCCAGGGGGCTCTGTGAACACTGAAGCTTTCTTT.

The chain couples TRBV4-3 to TRBJ2-3; D possibly corresponds to TRBD2 (6 bases). The CDR3 is made up of 15 amino acids. Germline values: CDR1 LGHNA, CDR2 YSLEER. V was cut by 0 bases and J by 2 bases, with 9 bases left in between. Here the CDR3 reads CASSQDRDFTDTQYF. The DNA of the CDR3 is TGCGCCAGCAGCCAAGATCGGGACTTCACAGATACGCAGTATTTT.

The chain links TRBV5-4 to TRBJ1-4; D call uncertain. V dropped 0 bases and J dropped 8 bases, with 11 bases sitting between them. Germline V gene sequence: CDR1 SGHNT, CDR2 YYREEE (reference sequence). The CDR3 contains 14 residues. CDR3 DNA: TGTGCCAGCAGCTTGGGGACGGATAACGAAAAACTGTTTTTT. Protein: CASSLGTDNEKLFF.

The CDR3 loop is CASSSSGLKTYGYTF. The CDR3, as DNA: TGCGCCAGCAGCTCCTCCGGGCTGAAAACCTATGGCTACACCTTC. The chain combines TRBV5-1 with TRBJ1-2; D is uncertain. The length of the CDR3 is 15 residues. With 3 bases removed from V and 4 bases from J, the gap between germline ends came to 16 bases. From germline, CDR1 is SGHRS and CDR2 YFSETQ.

This chain links TRBV18 with TRBJ2-7, with TRBD1 identical over 7 bases. This CDR3 is built from 14 residues. Germline assignment: CDR1 KGHSH and CDR2 LQKENI. Trimming cost V 3 bases and J 6 bases; bases outside gene matches: 8. The CDR3 nucleotides are TGTGCCAGCTCACCCATAGACAGGGTGGGCGAGCAGTACTTC. Protein: CASSPIDRVGEQYF. The full variable domain, rest sourced from reference TRBV18 and TRBJ2-7, is NAGVMQNPRHLVRRRGQEARLRCSPMKGHSHVYWYRQLPEEGLKFMVYLQKENIIDESGMPKERFSAEFPKEGPSILRIQQVVRGDSAAYFCASSPIDRVGEQYFGPGTRLTVT.